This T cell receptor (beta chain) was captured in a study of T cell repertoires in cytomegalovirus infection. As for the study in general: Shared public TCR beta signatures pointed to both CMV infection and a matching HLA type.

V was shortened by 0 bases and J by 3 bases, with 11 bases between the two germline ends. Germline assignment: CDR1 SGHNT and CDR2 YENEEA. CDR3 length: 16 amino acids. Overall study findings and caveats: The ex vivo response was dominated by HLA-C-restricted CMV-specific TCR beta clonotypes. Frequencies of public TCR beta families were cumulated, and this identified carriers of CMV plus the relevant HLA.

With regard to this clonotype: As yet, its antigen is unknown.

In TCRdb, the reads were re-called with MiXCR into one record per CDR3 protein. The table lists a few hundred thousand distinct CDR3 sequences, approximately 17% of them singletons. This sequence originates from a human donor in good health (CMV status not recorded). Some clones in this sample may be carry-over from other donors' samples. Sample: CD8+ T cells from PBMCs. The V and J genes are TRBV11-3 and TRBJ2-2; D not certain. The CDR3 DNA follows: TGTGCCAGCAGCTTAGACCCGGACGCCTACACCGGGGAGCTGTTTTTT. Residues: CASSLDPDAYTGELFF.